This TCR beta chain came from a study of blood T cell repertoires in COVID-19. Across the whole study: The study drew acute and convalescent COVID-19 samples from the United States, Italy and Spain.

The V gene's germline CDR1 is SQVTM and CDR2 ANQGSEA. Trimming cost V 3 bases and J 0 bases, with 11 bases left between them. This CDR3 has 14 residues. In the authors' methods: Reference gene primer amplification yielded estimated nucleated cell counts. Produced via immunoSEQ multiplex PCR; TCRdb's table is partial and in-frame only. V and J calls and clone size are copied from that table; D and trimming were computed from the DNA. The sample consists of over 55,000 clones, about four fifths of them appearing once. The rearrangement links TRBV29-1 to TRBJ1-1; possibly TRBD1 for D (5 bases). This receptor was obtained from a man older than 75 with COVID-19, enrolled during active disease. Sequencing input: peripheral blood. In nucleotides, the CDR3 is TGCAGCGTTGACCCGGGACTCATGAACACTGAAGCTTTCTTT. Protein sequence: CSVDPGLMNTEAFF.